The clone carrying this T cell receptor beta chain was counted ten times or more. A 10-nucleotide random UMI tagged transcripts in template-switch 5'RACE cDNA synthesis. A single record per CDR3 protein comes from TCRdb applying MiXCR to the 5' RACE reads. The table lists about 60,000 distinct CDR3 sequences, around 3.8% of them singletons, with roughly 2.2% in the top ten. This sample is part of a study of neurological immune-mediated disorders. This CDR3 has 17 amino acids. From germline, CDR1 is DFQATT and CDR2 SNEGSKA (reference sequence). The ends lost 0 bases at V and 1 base at J; junction bases unmatched: 8.

The sample comprised PBMCs. V is TRBV20-1 and J is TRBJ2-5; 10 positions match TRBD2. The origin of this receptor is a woman between 45 and 65 years old with multiple sclerosis. CDR3 sequence reads: CSARDCWEREGQETQYF. Here the CDR3 DNA reads TGCAGTGCTAGAGATTGCTGGGAGCGGGAGGGCCAAGAGACCCAGTACTTC.